This T cell receptor beta chain was retrieved from a study of blood T cell repertoires in COVID-19. Turning to the study itself: Researchers got acute and convalescent COVID-19 samples from the United States, Italy and Spain.

The CDR3 is 17 residues long. V gave up 1 base and J gave up 1 base; unmatched junction bases: 9. Germline loops: CDR1 SGHRS, CDR2 YFSETQ. Authors' data handling: The assay estimated nucleated cells by amplifying reference gene primers. Only in-frame clones appear in the TCRdb table, and some are missing; sequencing was by immunoSEQ multiplex PCR. V, J and clone size were drawn from that table, and D and trimming were deduced from the DNA. In the table there are 200,000 to 300,000 clones, more than 90% of which are singletons. Sequencing was done on a sample of peripheral blood. The sequence was collected from a person aged 18 to 30 with COVID-19, enrolled during active disease. The chain employs TRBV5-1 and TRBJ2-3; 7 bases are shared with TRBD2. CDR3 sequence reads: CASSLPLRDYRTDTQYF. The CDR3 region has the DNA TGCGCCAGCAGCTTGCCGCTGCGGGACTACCGCACAGATACGCAGTATTTT.